These T cell receptor beta chains were read from a single sample in a study of T cells in Graves' hyperthyroidism and ophthalmopathy. TCRdb reprocessed the multiplex PCR reads via MiXCR and lists one record per CDR3 protein. This table has 660,000 or so distinct CDR3 sequences, 45% appearing once. Sequenced input: peripheral blood or thyroid tissue (not recorded which). Source of these receptors: an adult man with Graves' disease, either hyperthyroidism or ophthalmopathy (not recorded which). Each CDR3 is given with its conserved first and last residue. Each record gives: J gene, D gene, clone size, V gene, CDR3 DNA, CDR3 protein. A D gene is named only where the DNA matches it firmly. Clone size is given for some rows only: seen once, a few or many times, or a class if the clone is expanded.

j_gene: TRBJ2-7; d_gene: NA; abundance: NA; v_gene: TRBV7-2; CDR3nt: TGTGCCAGCAGCTTAGCGTGGCCCGACAATGAGCAGTACTTC; CDR3aa: CASSLAWPDNEQYF
j_gene: TRBJ2-7; d_gene: TRBD1; abundance: few; v_gene: TRBV29-1; CDR3nt: TGCAGCTCAAAGCCAGGGGGTGACTACGAGCAGTACTTC; CDR3aa: CSSKPGGDYEQYF
j_gene: TRBJ1-4; d_gene: NA; abundance: few; v_gene: TRBV24-1; CDR3nt: TGTGCCAGCAGTGAAGGAGGGACGGGAAGACGTGGGCTGTTTTTT; CDR3aa: CASSEGGTGRRGLFF
j_gene: TRBJ1-2; d_gene: NA; abundance: many; v_gene: TRBV2; CDR3nt: TGTGCCAGCAGTGAAGGTCACAGGCAGGGTGGCTACACCTTC; CDR3aa: CASSEGHRQGGYTF
j_gene: TRBJ2-5; d_gene: TRBD1; abundance: many; v_gene: TRBV24-1; CDR3nt: TGTGCCACCAGTGATTTGCTCAGTGGGACAGGGCAAGAGACCCAGTACTTC; CDR3aa: CATSDLLSGTGQETQYF
j_gene: TRBJ1-4; d_gene: NA; abundance: NA; v_gene: TRBV7-2; CDR3nt: TGCGCCAGCAGCCAAGGAGGCAGGGCGGATGAAAAACTGTTTTTT; CDR3aa: CASSQGGRADEKLFF
j_gene: TRBJ1-2; d_gene: TRBD1; abundance: once; v_gene: TRBV7-2; CDR3nt: TGTGCCAGCAGCCACGTACCCGGACAGGGGGCGGATGGCTACACCTTC; CDR3aa: CASSHVPGQGADGYTF
j_gene: TRBJ2-2; d_gene: TRBD1; abundance: NA; v_gene: TRBV7-9; CDR3nt: TGTGCCAGCAGCTTGCGGACAGGGGTTGCCACCGGGGAGCTGTTTTTT; CDR3aa: CASSLRTGVATGELFF
j_gene: TRBJ1-2; d_gene: NA; abundance: many; v_gene: TRBV29-1; CDR3nt: TGCAGCGTCGACGGGGTGTATGGCTACACCTTC; CDR3aa: CSVDGVYGYTF
j_gene: TRBJ2-5; d_gene: NA; abundance: NA; v_gene: TRBV25-1; CDR3nt: TGTGCTAGGCCCCTAGTGGGTTCCGGAGAGACCCAGTACTTC; CDR3aa: CARPLVGSGETQYF
j_gene: TRBJ2-7; d_gene: NA; abundance: NA; v_gene: TRBV10-3; CDR3nt: TGTGCCATCAGTGAGACAGGATTCTGGCAGTACTTC; CDR3aa: CAISETGFWQYF
j_gene: TRBJ2-2; d_gene: NA; abundance: many; v_gene: TRBV10-3; CDR3nt: TGTGCCATCAACTGGCGGGCGAACACCGGGGAGCTGTTTTTT; CDR3aa: CAINWRANTGELFF
j_gene: TRBJ2-5; d_gene: NA; abundance: many; v_gene: TRBV7-9; CDR3nt: TGTGCCAGCAGCGCCCAACTCACCCAAGAGACCCAGTACTTC; CDR3aa: CASSAQLTQETQYF
j_gene: TRBJ1-1; d_gene: NA; abundance: NA; v_gene: TRBV6-5; CDR3nt: TGTGCCAGCAGACCCATAGGGGGGAACACTGAAGCTTTCTTT; CDR3aa: CASRPIGGNTEAFF
j_gene: TRBJ1-5; d_gene: NA; abundance: NA; v_gene: TRBV24-1; CDR3nt: TGTGCCACCAGTGACTCCGGGCCCGGGCAGCCCCAGCATTTT; CDR3aa: CATSDSGPGQPQHF
j_gene: TRBJ1-5; d_gene: TRBD1; abundance: many; v_gene: TRBV7-8; CDR3nt: TGTGCCAGCAGCCTGGGACAGGGGGCTGGCAATCAGCCCCAGCATTTT; CDR3aa: CASSLGQGAGNQPQHF
j_gene: TRBJ2-7; d_gene: NA; abundance: few; v_gene: TRBV6-6; CDR3nt: TGTGCCAGCAGAGCCAGGAGGGCCCCAGGCGAGCAGTACTTC; CDR3aa: CASRARRAPGEQYF
j_gene: TRBJ1-5; d_gene: NA; abundance: NA; v_gene: TRBV25-1; CDR3nt: TGTGCCAGCAGTCCCCACGATCAGGGCCGGCCCCAGCATTTT; CDR3aa: CASSPHDQGRPQHF
j_gene: TRBJ1-6; d_gene: NA; abundance: NA; v_gene: TRBV9; CDR3nt: TGTGCCAGCAGCAAGGGACCCCTAAATTCACCCCTCCACTTT; CDR3aa: CASSKGPLNSPLHF
j_gene: TRBJ1-4; d_gene: TRBD1; abundance: NA; v_gene: TRBV19; CDR3nt: TGTGCCAGTAGTACCCTGGACAGGGGGCGTGAAAAACTGTTTTTT; CDR3aa: CASSTLDRGREKLFF
j_gene: TRBJ1-1; d_gene: NA; abundance: many; v_gene: TRBV10-2; CDR3nt: TGCGCCAGCAGTGATGGGCAGCTCATGAACACTGAAGCTTTCTTT; CDR3aa: CASSDGQLMNTEAFF
j_gene: TRBJ1-1; d_gene: NA; abundance: NA; v_gene: TRBV5-4; CDR3nt: TGTGCCAGCAGCCACACTGCTCAAGGCACTGAAGCTTTCTTT; CDR3aa: CASSHTAQGTEAFF
j_gene: TRBJ1-4; d_gene: TRBD1; abundance: NA; v_gene: TRBV29-1; CDR3nt: TGCAGCGCGTCGATGACAGGGATGGGCGAAAAACTGTTTTTT; CDR3aa: CSASMTGMGEKLFF
j_gene: TRBJ2-7; d_gene: TRBD1; abundance: NA; v_gene: TRBV7-9; CDR3nt: TGTGCCAGCAGCTCGGACAGGGGGACTCGGTTCCCCCGGGACTCCTACGAGCAGTACTTC; CDR3aa: CASSSDRGTRFPRDSYEQYF
j_gene: TRBJ2-7; d_gene: NA; abundance: NA; v_gene: TRBV20-1; CDR3nt: TGCAGTGCCGGGGACGGCCGAGGGCAGCCCTACGAGCAGTACTTC; CDR3aa: CSAGDGRGQPYEQYF
j_gene: TRBJ2-7; d_gene: NA; abundance: many; v_gene: TRBV10-3; CDR3nt: TGTGCCATCAGTGAGATAAGGGGTGGATACGAGCAGTACTTC; CDR3aa: CAISEIRGGYEQYF
j_gene: TRBJ1-2; d_gene: NA; abundance: many; v_gene: TRBV10-3; CDR3nt: TGTGCCATCAAAGTCCCGTCAAGTCGGGGCTACACCTTC; CDR3aa: CAIKVPSSRGYTF
j_gene: TRBJ1-3; d_gene: NA; abundance: NA; v_gene: TRBV7-2; CDR3nt: TGTGCCAGCAGCTTTAGGGCCCGCGGAAACACCATATATTTT; CDR3aa: CASSFRARGNTIYF
j_gene: TRBJ1-2; d_gene: TRBD1; abundance: NA; v_gene: TRBV25-1; CDR3nt: TGTGCCAGTGACGCCACAGGGGGCGGCTATGGCTACACCTTC; CDR3aa: CASDATGGGYGYTF
j_gene: TRBJ1-5; d_gene: NA; abundance: many; v_gene: TRBV15; CDR3nt: TGTGCCACCAGCAGAGATCGGCCAGGGGCTCAGCCCCAGCATTTT; CDR3aa: CATSRDRPGAQPQHF
j_gene: TRBJ2-7; d_gene: TRBD2; abundance: NA; v_gene: TRBV20-1; CDR3nt: TGCAGTGCTAGAGAGAGATCTAGCGGCTCCTACGAGCAGTACTTC; CDR3aa: CSARERSSGSYEQYF
j_gene: TRBJ2-6; d_gene: NA; abundance: NA; v_gene: TRBV29-1; CDR3nt: TGCAGCGTTCTCAGGGCCACTGAAGCTTTC; CDR3aa: CSVLRATEAF
j_gene: TRBJ2-3; d_gene: NA; abundance: NA; v_gene: TRBV10-3; CDR3nt: TGTGCCATCAATACGGGGGACCTTCTCACAGATACGCAGTATTTT; CDR3aa: CAINTGDLLTDTQYF
j_gene: TRBJ2-7; d_gene: TRBD1; abundance: NA; v_gene: TRBV27; CDR3nt: TGTGCCAGCAGTACCCGACAGGGAAACGAGCAGTACTTC; CDR3aa: CASSTRQGNEQYF
j_gene: TRBJ1-1; d_gene: NA; abundance: NA; v_gene: TRBV19; CDR3nt: TGTGCCAGTAGTCCCAGGGTTCTTGGCGGTGAAGCTTTCTTT; CDR3aa: CASSPRVLGGEAFF
j_gene: TRBJ1-2; d_gene: NA; abundance: few; v_gene: TRBV6-5; CDR3nt: TGTGCCAGCAGTTGGCGGGGGCTCGGCTATGGCTACACCTTC; CDR3aa: CASSWRGLGYGYTF
j_gene: TRBJ2-7; d_gene: NA; abundance: NA; v_gene: TRBV11-1; CDR3nt: TGTGCCAGCAGCTTGACCTCCGAGCAGTACTTC; CDR3aa: CASSLTSEQYF
j_gene: TRBJ2-7; d_gene: NA; abundance: many; v_gene: TRBV15; CDR3nt: TGTGCCACCAGCAGAGATTTTGAGGGACTTACAACCTACGAGCAGTACTTC; CDR3aa: CATSRDFEGLTTYEQYF
j_gene: TRBJ1-1; d_gene: NA; abundance: many; v_gene: TRBV25-1; CDR3nt: TGTGCCAGTAAGGGCGCTGAAGCTTTCTTT; CDR3aa: CASKGAEAFF
j_gene: TRBJ1-1; d_gene: NA; abundance: few; v_gene: TRBV7-9; CDR3nt: TGTGCCAGCGAGTCCCTTCTAACTGAGGCCAAAGCTTTCTTT; CDR3aa: CASESLLTEAKAFF
j_gene: TRBJ2-6; d_gene: TRBD1; abundance: NA; v_gene: TRBV10-2; CDR3nt: TGCGCCAGCAGTGACGGACAGGGGGCGCGGGGGGCCAACGTCCTGACTTTC; CDR3aa: CASSDGQGARGANVLTF
j_gene: TRBJ1-1; d_gene: TRBD1; abundance: many; v_gene: TRBV29-1; CDR3nt: TGCAGCACCGGACAGGCGAACACTGAAGCTTTCTTT; CDR3aa: CSTGQANTEAFF
j_gene: TRBJ1-3; d_gene: TRBD1; abundance: NA; v_gene: TRBV20-1; CDR3nt: TGCAGTGCTAGAGACCGATGGCGGACAGGCCGAAACACCATATATTTT; CDR3aa: CSARDRWRTGRNTIYF
j_gene: TRBJ1-4; d_gene: NA; abundance: few; v_gene: TRBV2; CDR3nt: TGTGCCAGCAGTCCATTACCCAATGAAAAACTGTTTTTT; CDR3aa: CASSPLPNEKLFF
j_gene: TRBJ1-4; d_gene: NA; abundance: few; v_gene: TRBV7-2; CDR3nt: TGTGCCAGCAGCTTAGGGGCAGCGGCAACTAATGAAAAACTGTTTTTT; CDR3aa: CASSLGAAATNEKLFF
j_gene: TRBJ1-6; d_gene: NA; abundance: NA; v_gene: TRBV7-2; CDR3nt: TGTGCCAGCAGGGCGGGACTGAATTCACCCCTCCACTTT; CDR3aa: CASRAGLNSPLHF
j_gene: TRBJ2-7; d_gene: NA; abundance: once; v_gene: TRBV10-2; CDR3nt: TGCGCCAGCGAAGAGCCTCATAACGAGCAGTACTTC; CDR3aa: CASEEPHNEQYF
j_gene: TRBJ2-7; d_gene: TRBD2; abundance: many; v_gene: TRBV7-6; CDR3nt: TGTGCCAGCAGCCCCCCCGTGCTAGCGGGAGTGTACGAGCAGTACTTC; CDR3aa: CASSPPVLAGVYEQYF